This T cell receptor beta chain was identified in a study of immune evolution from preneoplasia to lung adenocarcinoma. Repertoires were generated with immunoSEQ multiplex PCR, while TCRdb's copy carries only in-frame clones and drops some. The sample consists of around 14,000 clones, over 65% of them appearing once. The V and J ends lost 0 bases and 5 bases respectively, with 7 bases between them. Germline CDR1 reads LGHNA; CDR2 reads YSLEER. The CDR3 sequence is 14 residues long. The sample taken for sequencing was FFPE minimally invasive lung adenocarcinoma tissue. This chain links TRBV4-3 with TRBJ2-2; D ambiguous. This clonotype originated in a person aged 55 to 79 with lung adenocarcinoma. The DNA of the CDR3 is TGCGCCAGCAGCCAAGATTGGACGACCGGGGAGCTGTTTTTT. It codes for CASSQDWTTGELFF.